This T cell receptor beta chain was sequenced in a study of T cell responses to AZD1222 COVID-19 vaccine. Produced via immunoSEQ multiplex PCR; TCRdb's table is partial and in-frame only. The profile covers some 150,000 clones, with roughly nine tenths appearing a single time and roughly 7% taken by the ten largest. Germline CDR1 is LNHNV and CDR2 is YYDKDF (reference sequence). Trimming cost V 1 base and J 5 bases; bases outside gene matches: 6. There are 15 residues in the CDR3. Specimen: peripheral blood, collected after recovery from COVID-19. The receptor was isolated from an adult who had recovered from COVID-19. The chain has TRBV15 and TRBJ1-1; 8 bases match TRBD1. The CDR3 protein is CATSRGFTGGTEAFF. The DNA for the CDR3 is TGTGCCACCAGCAGAGGATTTACAGGGGGTACTGAAGCTTTCTTT.